This T cell receptor (beta chain) came from a study of T cell clones after liver transplantation. On the study more broadly: Draws occurred before transplant, before withdrawal, and after complete or failed withdrawal.

The germline CDR1 and CDR2 sequences are MDHEN and SYDVKM. V was shortened by 3 bases and J by 7 bases, with 16 bases between the two germline ends. The CDR3 length is 14 residues. Profiling relied on immunoSEQ multiplex PCR, and the TCRdb table lists in-frame clones only, not all of them. Counted here are over 90,000 clones, about 80% occurring once; the ten biggest clones make up about 2.8%. Notes on this clone: The antigen is not known.

Study-wide results and limits: Graft donor-reactive T cells may have migrated into the graft rather than being deleted.

The origin of this receptor is a human patient who received a liver transplant. Some T cells may be transferred from the graft donor. The chain has TRBV28 and TRBJ2-7; the D call may be TRBD1 or TRBD2 (5 bases each). Sequences were derived from CD4+ T cells from blood, sampled around 48 months after liver transplant. CDR3: CASSLWDPLREQYF. The CDR3 DNA reads as TGTGCCAGCAGTTTGTGGGACCCGTTAAGGGAGCAGTACTTC.